What follows are 32 T cell receptor beta chains derived from one specimen sequenced in a study of identical twins. One entry per CDR3 protein results from TCRdb running MiXCR on the 5' RACE reads. The sample comprises 350,000 or so distinct CDR3 sequences, approximately 13% of which are singletons, and around 7.8% rests with the top ten. The sample was also reused in another study, on yellow fever vaccine responses in identical twins.

Sequenced sample: CD8+ T cells sorted from blood. These receptors all stem from a woman aged 18-30 years in good health.

Notes on this clonotype: This clone may be a read error of a much larger clone one base away. The V gene is TRBV2, the J gene TRBJ2-2; D is ambiguous. Trimming took 6 bases from V and 5 from J, leaving 1 base between them. Germline assignment: CDR1 SNHLY and CDR2 FYNNEI. This CDR3 region has 10 residues. As DNA, the CDR3 is TGTGCCAGCAGGACCGGGGAGCTGTTTTTT. Translation: CASRTGELFF.

The chain combines TRBV5-4 with TRBJ2-7; 12 bases line up with TRBD2. V was clipped by 2 bases and J by 4 bases; unmatched bases: 16. CDR3 length equals 19 residues. Germline CDR1 is SGHNT and CDR2 is YYREEE (reference sequence). The CDR3 bases are TGTGCCAGCAGCTTCGTATTCTTGTTGGCGACTAGCGGGAGTTACGAGCAGTACTTC. It specifies CASSFVFLLATSGSYEQYF.

The rearrangement joins TRBV7-9 to TRBJ1-1; D remains unclear. From germline, CDR1 is SEHNR and CDR2 FQNEAQ (reference sequence). The CDR3 length is 16 residues. Trimming took 4 bases from V and 0 from J, leaving 15 bases between them. The CDR3 protein is CASSSRGRHMNTEAFF. CDR3 nucleotides: TGTGCCAGCAGCTCGAGAGGACGGCACATGAACACTGAAGCTTTCTTT.

This clonotype showed up just a few times. The chain employs TRBV6-5 and TRBJ2-3, with TRBD2 identical over 8 bases. J gave up 2 bases and V 2 bases, and 3 bases lay outside the gene matches. Germline CDR1 MNHEY, CDR2 SVGAGI. There are 15 residues in the CDR3. The DNA of the CDR3 is TGTGCCAGCAGTTACGCTAGCGGGCACACAGATACGCAGTATTTT. Amino acid sequence: CASSYASGHTDTQYF.

This clonotype has ten or more counts. This sequence joins TRBV28 and TRBJ2-7, with D unresolved. V shed 3 bases and J shed 6 bases, with 3 bases lying between them. Germline CDR1 and CDR2: MDHEN and SYDVKM. The CDR3 extends over 10 amino acids. In DNA, the CDR3 is TGTGCCAGCAGTTTGGGCGAGCAGTACTTC. Amino acids: CASSLGEQYF.

The chain uses TRBV7-9 and TRBJ2-2; tentatively, D is TRBD1 or TRBD2 (6 bases each). Looked up from germline, CDR1 is SEHNR and CDR2 is FQNEAQ (reference sequence). V lost 5 bases and J lost 2, with 15 bases in between. The CDR3 length is 16 residues. CDR3: CASSPPEGQNTGELFF. The CDR3 bases are TGTGCCAGCAGCCCACCGGAGGGACAAAACACCGGGGAGCTGTTTTTT.

This clonotype was seen many times. The chain carries TRBV6-1 and TRBJ1-5; TRBD1 agrees at 8 bases. After removal of 2 bases from V and 5 bases from J, the junction contained 5 bases not matched to a gene. The germline gives CDR1 MNHNS, CDR2 SASEGT. The CDR3 has 15 amino acids. DNA of the CDR3: TGTGCCAGCAGTGAATTGGGCAGGGGGCATCAGCCCCAGCATTTT. The encoded protein is CASSELGRGHQPQHF.

This sequence joins TRBV10-3 and TRBJ1-5, with a weak D call TRBD1 (5 bases). Trimming stripped 6 bases from V and 3 bases from J, with 12 bases between. This CDR3 contains 14 residues. Germline CDR1 is ENHRY and CDR2 is SYGVKD. The CDR3 DNA reads TGTGCCATCAGGGGGCCAGGGACCAATCAGCCCCAGCATTTT. Translation: CAIRGPGTNQPQHF.

The chain recombines TRBV6-5 with TRBJ2-1, with D maybe TRBD2 (6 bases). Trimming shortened V by 0 bases and J by 5 bases, and 14 bases separated the two germline ends. The CDR3 covers 16 residues. Germline V CDR1 and CDR2: MNHEY, SVGAGI. CDR3 bases: TGTGCCAGCAGTTACTCTATAACCGGGGGACACAATGAGCAGTTCTTC. Its protein is CASSYSITGGHNEQFF.

This clonotype occurred a few times. V and J are TRBV7-2 and TRBJ2-7, with D unresolved. The length of the CDR3 is 13 residues. Between the trimmed V and J ends, which lost 5 bases and 3 bases, there was a span of 11 bases. Looked up from germline, CDR1 is SGHTA and CDR2 is FQGNSA. The CDR3 is CASSRYPNYEQYV. The CDR3 coding sequence is TGTGCCAGCAGCCGATACCCAAACTACGAGCAGTACGTC.

The chain carries TRBV7-8 and TRBJ1-1; possibly TRBD1 for D (5 bases). CDR3 size: 14 residues. Looked up from germline, CDR1 is SGHVS and CDR2 is FQNEAQ. V was trimmed by 2 bases and J by 7 bases, leaving 14 bases between them. DNA for the CDR3: TGTGCCAGCAGCTTATATGCAGGGTTGGATGAAGCTTTCTTT. It yields the protein CASSLYAGLDEAFF.

This clonotype was recorded a few times. This rearrangement joins TRBV28 to TRBJ2-7; TRBD2 matches at 9 bases. This CDR3 contains 15 residues. The trim removed 5 bases at V and 9 bases at J, leaving 14 bases unmatched. Germline CDR1 and CDR2: MDHEN and SYDVKM. The CDR3, as DNA: TGTGCCAGCAGTCCCCAAGGTAGCGGGGGATTCGGGCAGTACGTC. It yields the protein CASSPQGSGGFGQYV.

The sample holds a few counts of this clonotype. This chain joins TRBV5-1 and TRBJ1-1, with D uncertain. The CDR3 extends over 14 amino acids. Looked up from germline, CDR1 is SGHRS and CDR2 is YFSETQ. V lost 4 bases, J lost 6 bases, and 16 bases lay in between. The chain's CDR3 is CASSPPSSFPEAFF. The CDR3 region has the DNA TGCGCCAGCAGCCCTCCCTCTAGTTTTCCTGAAGCTTTCTTT.

This clonotype was found a few times. The chain joins TRBV14 to TRBJ2-3, with no clear D. CDR1 and CDR2 from the germline V gene are SGHDN and FVKESK. The V gene lost 1 base and the J gene lost 6 bases, with 8 bases spanning the gap. This CDR3 has 13 amino acids. In DNA, the CDR3 is TGTGCCAGCAGCCAAGTCCGTTCGGATACGCAGTATTTT. This translates into CASSQVRSDTQYF.

This clonotype was found a few times. V is TRBV12-3 or TRBV12-4 and J is TRBJ2-1; D not resolved. V was pared by 2 bases and J by 13 bases, with 9 bases between. The CDR3 has 11 residues. The CDR3, as DNA: TGTGCCAGCAGTTTAAGCGAGAATCAGTTCTTC. This translates into CASSLSENQFF.

This sequence joins TRBV6-2 or TRBV6-3 and TRBJ2-7, with 7 bases aligning to TRBD2. Germline CDR1 and CDR2: MNHEY and SVGEGT. CDR3 length: 22 amino acids. V was clipped by 0 bases and J by 5 bases; unmatched bases: 28. The CDR3 region is CASSYSIYSGELEKLTTDEQYF. In DNA, the CDR3 is TGTGCCAGCAGTTACTCGATATACAGCGGGGAACTAGAGAAGCTAACTACCGACGAGCAGTACTTC.

This clonotype was seen a few times. V is TRBV6-5 and J is TRBJ1-1; D gene ambiguous. This CDR3 comprises 15 residues. V lost 5 bases and J lost 4, with 17 bases in between. CDR1 is MNHEY and CDR2 is SVGAGI in the germline V gene. The CDR3 DNA is TGTGCCAGCAGTGCCTCGACATGGTTGGCCACTGAAGCTTTCTTT. Protein: CASSASTWLATEAFF.

This chain links TRBV20-1 with TRBJ2-1, with 8 bases that match TRBD2. CDR3 size: 16 residues. V lost 0 bases to trimming and J lost 0 bases; unmatched junction nucleotides: 4. Germline CDR1 and CDR2: DFQATT and SNEGSKA (reference sequence). This chain's CDR3 is CSARDWSGSSYNEQFF. CDR3 nucleotides: TGCAGTGCTAGAGATTGGAGCGGGAGCTCCTACAATGAGCAGTTCTTC.

The sample holds many counts of this clonotype. The chain joins TRBV12-3 or TRBV12-4 to TRBJ2-7; D unclear. V was trimmed by 1 base and J by 7 bases, leaving 11 bases between them. The CDR3 totals 13 residues. The CDR3: CASSLVPMGEQYV. As DNA, the CDR3 is TGTGCCAGCAGTTTAGTTCCCATGGGGGAGCAGTACGTC.

This clonotype showed up many times. The V call is TRBV7-2, the J call TRBJ1-1; D not certain. V was clipped by 1 base and J by 0 bases, with 12 bases between them. Germline loops: CDR1 SGHTA, CDR2 FQGNSA. This CDR3 comprises 16 residues. CDR3 region: CASSLDVMVLNTEAFF. The CDR3 DNA reads TGTGCCAGCAGCTTAGATGTTATGGTTTTGAACACTGAAGCTTTCTTT.

This clonotype was picked up a small number of times. CDR3 nucleotide sequence: TGTGCCAGCAGCTTGCCGGGACAGCTATACGAGCAGTACTTC. Amino acids: CASSLPGQLYEQYF. The genes are TRBV7-9 and TRBJ2-7, with 7 bases matching TRBD1. This CDR3 has 14 amino acids. Germline CDR1 reads SEHNR; CDR2 reads FQNEAQ (reference sequence). V gave up 3 bases and J gave up 4 bases; unmatched junction bases: 6.

The J gene is TRBJ2-2, the V gene TRBV2; D is ambiguous. This CDR3 is built from 13 residues. With 2 bases removed from V and 7 bases from J, the gap between germline ends came to 8 bases. Germline V lookup: CDR1 SNHLY, CDR2 FYNNEI. CDR3 protein: CASSESFVGELFF. The CDR3 DNA reads as TGTGCCAGCAGTGAATCCTTCGTCGGGGAGCTGTTTTTT.

The chain has TRBV6-1 and TRBJ2-7; 7 positions match TRBD1. Trimming took 5 bases from V and 1 from J; bases not matched to a gene: 5. Looked up from germline, CDR1 is MNHNS and CDR2 is SASEGT. CDR3 size: 14 residues. The DNA of the CDR3 is TGTGCCAGCAGTCCGGGACAGCTTTCCTACGAGCAGTACTTC. Amino acid sequence: CASSPGQLSYEQYF.

This clonotype was seen a handful of times. The rearrangement joins TRBV4-1 to TRBJ2-5, with D uncertain. CDR1 MGHRA and CDR2 YSYEKL come from the germline V gene. V was cut by 4 bases and J by 0 bases, with 12 bases left in between. This CDR3 spans 15 amino acids. The DNA for the CDR3 is TGCGCCAGCAGCCTCCCCCGGCTGGACCAAGAGACCCAGTACTTC. It codes for CASSLPRLDQETQYF.

This clonotype was found a few times. The V and J genes are TRBV6-1 and TRBJ2-1, with D possibly TRBD2 on 6 matching bases. CDR3 length: 14 amino acids. The V gene lost 8 bases and the J gene lost 5 bases, with 16 bases spanning the gap. The germline gives CDR1 MNHNS, CDR2 SASEGT. CDR3 in amino acids: CASHTGEDNNEQFF. The DNA of the CDR3 is TGTGCCAGCCATACGGGGGAGGACAACAATGAGCAGTTCTTC.

This clonotype was counted at least ten times. The rearrangement links TRBV7-6 to TRBJ2-3, with unresolved D. V was shortened by 1 base and J by 4 bases, with 6 bases between the two germline ends. CDR1 and CDR2 (germline): SGHVS, FNYEAQ. CDR3 length equals 13 residues. As DNA, the CDR3 is TGTGCCAGCAGCTTAGGGAGCGCAGATACGCAGTATTTT. Its translation is CASSLGSADTQYF.

The rearrangement uses TRBV10-3 and TRBJ2-7; D may be TRBD1 (6 bases). The CDR3 has 15 amino acids. Germline assignment: CDR1 ENHRY and CDR2 SYGVKD. V was clipped by 1 base and J by 3 bases, with 13 bases between them. The chain's CDR3 is CAISEWSGASYEQYF. In nucleotides, the CDR3 is TGTGCCATCAGTGAGTGGTCAGGGGCTAGCTACGAGCAGTACTTC.

The chain's CDR3 is CASSYRPPGGKLFF. CDR3 nucleotide sequence: TGTGCCAGCAGTTACCGACCCCCGGGGGGAAAACTGTTTTTT. J is TRBJ1-4 and V is TRBV6-5; TRBD1 is a possible D gene (5 bases). This CDR3 region has 14 residues. Deletions cut 2 bases from V and 10 bases from J, with 14 bases between. Germline loops: CDR1 MNHEY, CDR2 SVGAGI.

This clonotype came up many times. The chain joins TRBV10-1 to TRBJ2-1; the match to TRBD2 covers 9 bases. Germline assignment: CDR1 WNHNN and CDR2 SYGVQD (reference sequence). This CDR3 contains 14 residues. The V gene end was trimmed by 9 bases and the J gene end by 7 bases; junction bases not matched to a gene: 10. In DNA form, the CDR3 reads TGCGCCAGTGCTAGCGGGAAGATAGAAAATGAGCAGTTCTTC. Translating it yields CASASGKIENEQFF.

The chain has TRBV7-7 and TRBJ2-1, with D maybe TRBD2 (6 bases). This CDR3 region has 13 residues. The V end was cut by 1 base, the J end by 10 bases, with 11 bases between. Germline V lookup: CDR1 SSHAT, CDR2 FNYEAQ (reference sequence). The CDR3 is CASSLGIGGEQFF. The DNA for the CDR3 is TGTGCCAGCAGCTTAGGAATTGGAGGGGAGCAGTTCTTC.

The chain combines TRBV28 with TRBJ2-5; a possible D gene is TRBD2 (5 bases). The V and J ends lost 5 bases and 5 bases respectively, with 33 bases between them. Germline loops: CDR1 MDHEN, CDR2 SYDVKM. There are 20 residues in the CDR3. CDR3 protein: CASSLSLLVEVPARSETQYF. DNA of the CDR3: TGTGCCAGCAGTCTAAGCCTCCTAGTGGAGGTTCCAGCGCGCTCGGAGACCCAGTACTTC.

This clonotype was picked up a small number of times. The chain is built from TRBV7-9 and TRBJ2-7; 8 bases match TRBD1. The germline gives CDR1 SEHNR, CDR2 FQNEAQ (reference sequence). This CDR3 comprises 14 residues. With 8 bases clipped from V and 3 bases from J, the junction kept 9 bases outside the gene matches. Written as DNA, the CDR3 is TGTGCCAGCGCGGACGGACAGGGCTACTACGAGCAGTACTTC. This translates into CASADGQGYYEQYF.